The 8 T cell receptor beta chains given below trace back to one sample, sequenced in a study of T cells in localized non-small cell lung cancer. Profiled with immunoSEQ multiplex PCR; TCRdb holds only in-frame clones, not every one. Of 15,000 or so clones listed, about 86% are singletons. This specimen consisted of peripheral blood, obtained before any cancer treatment. These receptors were collected from an older female donor with stage I squamous cell lung carcinoma.

This clone was found once. The J gene is TRBJ2-7, the V gene TRBV18; D may be TRBD1 (6 bases). Trimming shortened V by 4 bases and J by 0 bases, and 10 bases separated the two germline ends. Germline CDR1 KGHSH, CDR2 LQKENI. This CDR3 comprises 14 residues. CDR3 DNA sequence: TGTGCCAGCTCACAGGGGGACACCTCCTACGAGCAGTACTTC. Amino acids: CASSQGDTSYEQYF. Variable domain in full (rest from reference TRBV18 and TRBJ2-7): NAGVMQNPRHLVRRRGQEARLRCSPMKGHSHVYWYRQLPEEGLKFMVYLQKENIIDESGMPKERFSAEFPKEGPSILRIQQVVRGDSAAYFCASSQGDTSYEQYFGPGTRLTVT.

The rearrangement links TRBV18 to TRBJ1-5; D unresolved. Trimming stripped 3 bases from V and 2 bases from J, with 14 bases between. The CDR3 has 16 residues. Germline assignment: CDR1 KGHSH and CDR2 LQKENI. This CDR3 is CASSPPGGGGNQPQHF. For the CDR3, the DNA is TGTGCCAGCTCACCCCCGGGAGGCGGTGGCAATCAGCCCCAGCATTTT.

V gene TRBV7-2 combines with J gene TRBJ1-2; 9 nucleotides line up with TRBD1. The V segment lost 4 bases and the J segment 5 bases; nucleotides outside the gene matches: 5. Germline values: CDR1 SGHTA, CDR2 FQGNSA. The CDR3 loop spans 14 amino acids. The CDR3 protein is CASSSTGTGYGYTF. The DNA of the CDR3 is TGTGCCAGCAGCTCCACCGGGACAGGGTATGGCTACACCTTC.

This chain uses TRBV7-9 with TRBJ2-3, with D maybe TRBD2 (6 bases). V was shortened by 0 bases and J by 5 bases, with 15 bases between the two germline ends. Germline assignment: CDR1 SEHNR and CDR2 FQNEAQ (reference sequence). The CDR3 length is 16 residues. The CDR3: CASSLAGRGQGDTQYF. CDR3 nucleotide sequence: TGTGCCAGCAGCTTAGCGGGGCGGGGCCAGGGAGATACGCAGTATTTT. The full variable domain, in which reference TRBV7-9 and TRBJ2-3 provide the parts outside the CDR3, is DTGVSQNPRHKITKRGQNVTFRCDPISEHNRLYWYRQTLGQGPEFLTYFQNEAQLEKSRLLSDRFSAERPKGSFSTLEIQRTEQGDSAMYLCASSLAGRGQGDTQYFGPGTRLTVL.

V is TRBV4-1 and J is TRBJ2-5, with a possible D match to TRBD2 (6 bases). CDR3 length equals 13 residues. Germline CDR1 is MGHRA and CDR2 is YSYEKL. The V end was cut by 3 bases, the J end by 5 bases, with 10 bases between. The CDR3 nucleotides read TGCGCCAGCAGCCAGGCAGGGAGGGAGACCCAGTACTTC. Amino acids: CASSQAGRETQYF.

J is TRBJ1-2 and V is TRBV2, with TRBD1 matching 10 bases. Germline V gene sequence: CDR1 SNHLY, CDR2 FYNNEI. This CDR3 region has 14 residues. The V segment lost 5 bases and the J segment 8 bases; nucleotides outside the gene matches: 8. The CDR3 loop reads CASSYFGDRGGYTF. CDR3 in DNA: TGTGCCAGCAGTTACTTTGGGGACAGGGGCGGCTACACCTTC. The whole variable domain, remainder taken from reference TRBV2 and TRBJ1-2, is EPEVTQTPSHQVTQMGQEVILRCVPISNHLYFYWYRQILGQKVEFLVSFYNNEISEKSEIFDDQFSVERPDGSNFTLKIRSTKLEDSAMYFCASSYFGDRGGYTFGSGTRLTVV.

This chain uses TRBV20-1 with TRBJ2-3; D uncertain. Trimming removed 5 bases at V and 5 bases at J, with 5 bases between. The CDR3 covers 10 residues. Looked up from germline, CDR1 is DFQATT and CDR2 is SNEGSKA (reference sequence). CDR3 residues: CSADLDTQYF. The CDR3 DNA reads as TGCAGTGCTGATCTAGATACGCAGTATTTT.

The rearrangement joins TRBV6-6 to TRBJ2-7; possible D gene TRBD2, 5 bases. Germline CDR1 is MNHNY and CDR2 is SVGAGI (reference sequence). This CDR3 region has 13 residues. Deletions cut 5 bases from V and 0 bases from J, with 8 bases between. CDR3 DNA: TGTGCCAGCAGTCGAGGGAGCTCCTACGAGCAGTACTTC. Translating it yields CASSRGSSYEQYF.